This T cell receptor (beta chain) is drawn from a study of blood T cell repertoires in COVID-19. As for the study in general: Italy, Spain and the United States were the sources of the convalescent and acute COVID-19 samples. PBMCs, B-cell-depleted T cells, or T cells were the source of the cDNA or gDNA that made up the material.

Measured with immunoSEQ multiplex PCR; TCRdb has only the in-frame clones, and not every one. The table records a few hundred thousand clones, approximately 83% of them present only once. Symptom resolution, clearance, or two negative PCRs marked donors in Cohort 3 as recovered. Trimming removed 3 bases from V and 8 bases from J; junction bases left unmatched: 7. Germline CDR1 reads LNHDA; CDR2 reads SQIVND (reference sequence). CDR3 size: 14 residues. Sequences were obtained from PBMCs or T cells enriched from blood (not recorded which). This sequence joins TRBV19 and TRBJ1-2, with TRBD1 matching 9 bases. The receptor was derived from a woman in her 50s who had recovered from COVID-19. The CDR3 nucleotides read TGTGCCAGTAGTATCCTTGGACAGGGGAAAGGCTACACCTTC. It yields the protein CASSILGQGKGYTF.